These 18 T cell receptor beta chains originate from one sample sequenced in a study of blood T cell repertoires in COVID-19. Sequenced by immunoSEQ multiplex PCR; TCRdb stores in-frame clones only, minus some. The repertoire holds some 210,000 clones, about 87% seen once, with around 10% in the top ten. Sequenced input: PBMCs or T cells enriched from blood (not recorded which). These TCRs come from a man younger than 35 with acute COVID-19.

This sequence joins TRBV2 and TRBJ2-5; D remains ambiguous. The CDR3 has 11 residues. Looked up from germline, CDR1 is SNHLY and CDR2 is FYNNEI. The V and J ends lost 7 bases and 2 bases respectively, with 5 bases between them. CDR3 bases: TGTGCCAGCACTGTACAAGAGACCCAGTACTTC. It translates to CASTVQETQYF.

V is TRBV27 and J is TRBJ1-5; 8 bases are shared with TRBD1. Germline CDR1 is MNHEY and CDR2 is SMNVEV (reference sequence). After removal of 0 bases from V and 11 bases from J, the junction contained 12 bases not matched to a gene. There are 16 residues in the CDR3. DNA of the CDR3: TGTGCCAGCAGTTTATCGATGGGACAGGCGTACGGAGCCCAGCATTTT. Translating it yields CASSLSMGQAYGAQHF.

Only one count was recorded for this clone. The rearrangement links TRBV9 to TRBJ1-2; a possible D gene is TRBD1 (6 bases). In germline, CDR1 is SGDLS, CDR2 YYNGEE. Trimming took 6 bases from V and 5 from J, leaving 20 bases between them. The CDR3 sequence is 15 residues long. CDR3 residues: CASTAQVGGEYGYTF. The CDR3 DNA reads TGTGCCAGCACGGCCCAGGTTGGGGGCGAGTATGGCTACACCTTC.

This clone was seen once. The V and J genes are TRBV10-3 and TRBJ1-4; D remains unclear. V was clipped by 3 bases and J by 6 bases, with 11 bases between them. This CDR3 region has 14 residues. Looked up from germline, CDR1 is ENHRY and CDR2 is SYGVKD. Here the CDR3 reads CAISESKADEKLFF. The CDR3, as DNA: TGTGCCATCAGTGAAAGCAAGGCGGATGAAAAACTGTTTTTT.

The chain recombines TRBV29-1 with TRBJ1-2; unclear D gene. The CDR3 sequence is 12 residues long. CDR1 and CDR2 from the germline V gene are SQVTM and ANQGSEA. V lost 7 bases and J lost 0, with 9 bases in between. The chain's CDR3 is CSATESNYGYTF. CDR3 bases: TGCAGCGCGACTGAATCTAACTATGGCTACACCTTC.

This clone has only a few counts. The V gene is TRBV3-1 (or the pseudogene TRBV3-2), the J gene TRBJ1-3; D is possibly TRBD1 (6 bases). The CDR3 runs to 14 residues. Germline V gene sequence: CDR1 LGHDT, CDR2 YNNKEL (reference sequence). V was clipped by 1 base and J by 3 bases, with 7 bases between them. The CDR3, as DNA: TGTGCCAGCAGCCAAGTCAGGGGTGGAAACACCATATATTTT. Protein sequence: CASSQVRGGNTIYF.

The rearrangement joins TRBV23-1 to TRBJ2-7, with TRBD1 matching over 7 bases. TRBV23-1 is identified as an open reading frame with a role that is uncertain. V was pared by 8 bases and J by 4 bases, with 11 bases of the junction left unmatched. This CDR3 spans 14 amino acids. Written as DNA, the CDR3 is TGCGCCAGCCCTCCGGGACAGACCCATTACGAGCAGTACTTC. This encodes CASPPGQTHYEQYF.

The V call is TRBV30, the J call TRBJ2-5; tentative D call: TRBD1 (6 bases). Germline V gene data show CDR1 as GTSNPN and CDR2 as SVGIG (reference sequence). This CDR3 has 13 residues. V lost 1 base, J lost 5 bases, and 11 bases lay in between. The CDR3 DNA follows: TGTGCCTGGAGTGGGACAGCAGGGGAGACCCAGTACTTC. It yields the protein CAWSGTAGETQYF. The entire variable domain, with the rest obtained from reference TRBV30 and TRBJ2-5, is as follows: SQTIHQWPATLVQPVGSPLSLECTVEGTSNPNLYWYRQAAGRGLQLLFYSVGIGQISSEVPQNLSASRPQDRQFILSSKKLLLSDSGFYLCAWSGTAGETQYFGPGTRLLVL.

This chain uses TRBV5-1 with TRBJ1-5; no definite D call. Trimming removed 8 bases at V and 2 bases at J, with 11 bases between. The CDR3 extends over 13 amino acids. Germline V gene data show CDR1 as SGHRS and CDR2 as YFSETQ. The CDR3: CASSPEGNQPQHF. For the CDR3, the DNA is TGCGCCAGTTCCCCTGAGGGCAATCAGCCCCAGCATTTT.

V and J are TRBV4-3 and TRBJ2-6; D call uncertain. The CDR3 contains 16 residues. V dropped 0 bases and J dropped 2 bases, with 8 bases sitting between them. Germline CDR1 LGHNA, CDR2 YSLEER. The CDR3, as DNA: TGCGCCAGCAGCCAAGAATCCCCGGCTGGGGCCAACGTCCTGACTTTC. Protein sequence: CASSQESPAGANVLTF.

This clone showed up many times. This rearrangement joins TRBV6-2 or TRBV6-3 to TRBJ2-1, with D perhaps TRBD2 (6 bases). Trimming pared 7 bases from V and 1 base from J, leaving 11 bases between. The CDR3 length is 14 residues. The germline CDR1 and CDR2 sequences are MNHEY and SVGEGT. The DNA for the CDR3 is TGTGCCAGCACCCCTAGCGAATCCTACAATGAGCAGTTCTTC. Its protein product is CASTPSESYNEQFF.

V usage is TRBV28 and J usage is TRBJ1-2; 7 nucleotides agree with TRBD1. Looked up from germline, CDR1 is MDHEN and CDR2 is SYDVKM. The CDR3 totals 15 residues. The trim removed 2 bases at V and 5 bases at J, leaving 8 bases unmatched. CDR3 nucleotides: TGTGCCAGCAGTTTAATACGGGACAGACCGTATGGCTACACCTTC. Translating gives CASSLIRDRPYGYTF.

The CDR3 DNA reads TGTGCCAGCAGTGCTCGACTAGCGGAAGACACAGATACGCAGTATTTT. This sequence encodes CASSARLAEDTDTQYF. The V gene is TRBV6-1, the J gene TRBJ2-3; 9 bases match TRBD2. Germline loops: CDR1 MNHNS, CDR2 SASEGT. V shed 4 bases and J 2 bases; nucleotides not matched to a gene: 7. The CDR3 is made up of 16 amino acids.

J is TRBJ2-7 and V is TRBV4-1; 8 bases are a match to TRBD2. V dropped 4 bases and J dropped 4; count of bases not matched to a gene: 12. Germline CDR1 reads MGHRA; CDR2 reads YSYEKL. CDR3 length equals 16 residues. CDR3 sequence (DNA): TGCGCCAGCAGCCGAAACAGCGGGAGATTAGTGTACGAGCAGTACTTC. Protein: CASSRNSGRLVYEQYF.

The V call is TRBV10-3, the J call TRBJ1-3, with D possibly matching TRBD1 (5 bases). CDR3 size: 14 residues. CDR1 is ENHRY, CDR2 SYGVKD, per germline. V lost 6 bases to trimming and J lost 2 bases, with 11 bases between them. DNA of the CDR3: TGTGCCATCAGAGATACAGGCCCTGGAAACACCATATATTTT. It is translated as CAIRDTGPGNTIYF.

The chain recombines TRBV7-9 with TRBJ1-2; no clear D. Germline V gene lookup returns CDR1 SEHNR and CDR2 FQNEAQ (reference sequence). The CDR3 runs to 14 residues. Trimming pared 1 base from V and 4 bases from J, leaving 10 bases between. The CDR3 coding sequence is TGTGCCAGCAGCTTAGGCCACCCCAGCTATGGCTACACCTTC. This codes for CASSLGHPSYGYTF. Full variable domain (rest looked up from reference TRBV7-9 and TRBJ1-2): DTGVSQNPRHKITKRGQNVTFRCDPISEHNRLYWYRQTLGQGPEFLTYFQNEAQLEKSRLLSDRFSAERPKGSFSTLEIQRTEQGDSAMYLCASSLGHPSYGYTFGSGTRLTVV.

The rearrangement links TRBV30 to TRBJ2-1, with TRBD2 matching over 8 bases. The CDR3 runs 13 residues. Trimming removed 4 bases from V and 13 bases from J; junction bases left unmatched: 12. The germline V gene encodes CDR1 GTSNPN and CDR2 SVGIG (reference sequence). This chain's CDR3 is CAWTGGLVDPQFF. In DNA, the CDR3 is TGTGCCTGGACCGGGGGACTAGTAGATCCCCAGTTCTTC.

This clone came up once. V is TRBV2 and J is TRBJ2-1; 7 bases are a match to TRBD2. This CDR3 is built from 13 residues. V lost 8 bases and J lost 3; bases outside the gene matches: 4. Germline V gives CDR1 SNHLY, CDR2 FYNNEI. The CDR3 sequence: CASGASGYNEQFF. CDR3 DNA: TGTGCCAGCGGGGCTAGCGGCTACAATGAGCAGTTCTTC.